The 18 T cell receptor beta chains below all came from one sample that was sequenced in a study of blood T cell repertoires in COVID-19. Measured with immunoSEQ multiplex PCR; TCRdb has only the in-frame clones, and not every one. The sample includes more than 200,000 clones, about four fifths of them seen just once. Sequenced material: peripheral blood. The receptors originated from a woman aged 40-49 years with active or convalescent COVID-19.

The chain carries TRBV6-5 and TRBJ2-4, with D perhaps matching TRBD1 (8 bases). The CDR3 has 15 amino acids. V gave up 6 bases and J gave up 8 bases, with 20 bases separating them. The germline gives CDR1 MNHEY, CDR2 SVGAGI. Here the CDR3 reads CASSWGITGGDIQYF. The CDR3 DNA reads as TGTGCCAGCAGCTGGGGCATAACAGGGGGGGACATTCAGTACTTC.

This clone has only a few counts. This chain links TRBV19 with TRBJ2-1; 8 bases align to TRBD2. V was clipped by 7 bases and J by 7 bases; unmatched bases: 9. The CDR3 sequence is 14 residues long. Germline V lookup: CDR1 LNHDA, CDR2 SQIVND (reference sequence). CDR3 residues: CASNHRGGGNEQFF. The CDR3 region has the DNA TGTGCCAGTAATCACCGGGGGGGAGGGAATGAGCAGTTCTTC.

The genes are TRBV10-3 and TRBJ1-1, with a tentative D call TRBD1 (5 bases). Per germline, CDR1 ENHRY and CDR2 SYGVKD. CDR3 size: 13 residues. V dropped 8 bases and J dropped 4 bases, with 14 bases sitting between them. CDR3 nucleotide sequence: TGTGCCATCGGCCCGGGGGGGGGCACTGAAGCTTTCTTT. Translated: CAIGPGGGTEAFF.

V gene TRBV7-9 combines with J gene TRBJ1-1, with D hard to call. This CDR3 contains 12 residues. Trimming left V 5 bases short and J 7 bases short, with 11 bases between. The germline V gene encodes CDR1 SEHNR and CDR2 FQNEAQ (reference sequence). CDR3 region: CASSPRGDEAFF. The CDR3 region has the DNA TGTGCCAGCAGCCCCCGTGGAGATGAAGCTTTCTTT. The full variable domain, rest sourced from reference TRBV7-9 and TRBJ1-1, is DTGVSQNPRHKITKRGQNVTFRCDPISEHNRLYWYRQTLGQGPEFLTYFQNEAQLEKSRLLSDRFSAERPKGSFSTLEIQRTEQGDSAMYLCASSPRGDEAFFGQGTRLTVV.

The chain joins TRBV30 to TRBJ2-7, with TRBD2 matching 14 bases. Germline-derived CDR1 and CDR2 are GTSNPN and SVGIG (reference sequence). Trimming removed 8 bases from V and 3 bases from J; junction bases left unmatched: 9. This CDR3 comprises 15 residues. CDR3 amino acids: CAQRTSGRQVYEQYF. The CDR3 DNA follows: TGTGCCCAACGGACTAGCGGGAGGCAAGTCTACGAGCAGTACTTC. Drawing the rest from reference TRBV30 and TRBJ2-7, the complete variable domain is SQTIHQWPATLVQPVGSPLSLECTVEGTSNPNLYWYRQAAGRGLQLLFYSVGIGQISSEVPQNLSASRPQDRQFILSSKKLLLSDSGFYLCAQRTSGRQVYEQYFGPGTRLTVT.

The rearrangement links TRBV11-3 to TRBJ2-5; D call uncertain. The germline V and J ends were trimmed by 3 bases and 0 bases, with 14 bases remaining between them. This CDR3 comprises 16 residues. Germline V gene data show CDR1 as SGHNT and CDR2 as YENEEA. This CDR3 reads CASSFGGSINQETQYF. The CDR3 DNA sequence: TGTGCCAGCAGCTTTGGCGGATCTATAAACCAAGAGACCCAGTACTTC.

V is TRBV3-1 (or the pseudogene TRBV3-2) and J is TRBJ2-7; 9 bases agree with TRBD1. The CDR3 has 15 amino acids. Germline CDR1 is LGHDT and CDR2 is YNNKEL (reference sequence). V was clipped by 1 base and J by 2 bases; unmatched bases: 3. This chain's CDR3 is CASSQGRQGAYEQYF. CDR3 bases: TGTGCCAGCAGCCAAGGAAGACAGGGGGCCTACGAGCAGTACTTC.

The chain uses TRBV6-2 or TRBV6-3 and TRBJ1-2; TRBD1 aligns across 7 bases. CDR1 and CDR2 from the germline V gene are MNHEY and SVGEGT. Germline trimming cut 6 bases from V and 5 bases from J; bases unmatched to any gene: 18. This CDR3 contains 17 residues. The chain's CDR3 is CASSPTLPTGSPYGYTF. The DNA of the CDR3 is TGTGCCAGCAGCCCTACCCTACCGACAGGGTCTCCTTATGGCTACACCTTC.

The chain couples TRBV18 to TRBJ2-1, with D possibly TRBD1 on 6 matching bases. The CDR3 covers 13 residues. Trimming took off 3 bases at V and 6 bases at J, with 9 bases between the two ends. Germline CDR1 reads KGHSH; CDR2 reads LQKENI. Here the CDR3 reads CASSPGQSNEQFF. The CDR3 DNA sequence: TGTGCCAGCTCACCCGGACAGTCCAATGAGCAGTTCTTC.

There are a few counts of this clone. V gene TRBV9 combines with J gene TRBJ2-7, with D possibly being TRBD1 (5 bases). The germline CDR1 and CDR2 sequences are SGDLS and YYNGEE. The CDR3 has 14 residues. V gave up 0 bases and J gave up 0 bases, with 7 bases separating them. CDR3: CASSVDRNSYEQYF. As DNA, the CDR3 is TGTGCCAGCAGCGTAGACAGGAACTCCTACGAGCAGTACTTC.

The chain recombines TRBV6-5 with TRBJ1-1; TRBD1 is a possible D gene (6 bases). The CDR3 has 16 amino acids. The ends were cut back, 2 bases at V and 4 bases at J, with 17 bases in the middle. Per germline, CDR1 MNHEY and CDR2 SVGAGI. The CDR3 nucleotides are TGTGCCAGCAGTTACGGACAGATTCGGAGTGGCACTGAAGCTTTCTTT. This translates into CASSYGQIRSGTEAFF.

This chain uses TRBV7-9 with TRBJ1-5; 9 bases line up with TRBD1. The V gene end was trimmed by 2 bases and the J gene end by 7 bases; junction bases not matched to a gene: 12. Per the germline V gene, CDR1 is SEHNR and CDR2 is FQNEAQ (reference sequence). This CDR3 is 17 amino acids long. The CDR3 region has the DNA TGTGCCAGCAGCTTACGTAAAGGGGGACAGGGTGACCAGCCCCAGCATTTT. It yields the protein CASSLRKGGQGDQPQHF.

This rearrangement joins TRBV14 to TRBJ1-2; possible D gene TRBD1, 5 bases. The CDR3 runs to 13 residues. Germline V gene data show CDR1 as SGHDN and CDR2 as FVKESK. The germline V and J ends were trimmed by 2 bases and 3 bases, with 7 bases remaining between them. CDR3 coding DNA: TGTGCCAGCAGCCAACCAGGGTACTATGGCTACACCTTC. This encodes CASSQPGYYGYTF.

This chain connects TRBV14 to TRBJ2-7; TRBD2 might be the D (7 bases). In germline, CDR1 is SGHDN, CDR2 FVKESK. The CDR3 length is 17 residues. V was shortened by 5 bases and J by 0 bases, with 20 bases between the two germline ends. The CDR3 DNA reads TGTGCCAGCAGCTTCCAGGGTCGGGGGGCCAGCTCCTACGAGCAGTACTTC. Protein: CASSFQGRGASSYEQYF.

The chain has TRBV19 and TRBJ1-6; tentatively, D is TRBD1 (5 bases). The CDR3 runs 14 residues. V shed 9 bases and J shed 6 bases, with 15 bases lying between them. The germline V gene has CDR1 LNHDA and CDR2 SQIVND (reference sequence). The CDR3: CASTHQGFNSPLHF. The DNA for the CDR3 is TGTGCCAGCACACACCAGGGTTTTAATTCACCCCTCCACTTT.

The V and J genes are TRBV27 and TRBJ1-4; D might be TRBD1 (5 bases). The germline CDR1 and CDR2 sequences are MNHEY and SMNVEV (reference sequence). This CDR3 region has 13 residues. The V end lost 5 bases, the J end lost 8 bases, and 12 bases lay between the germline ends. The CDR3 sequence: CASSPLDREKLFF. The DNA of the CDR3 is TGTGCCAGCAGTCCCCTCGACAGAGAAAAACTGTTTTTT.

This rearrangement joins TRBV3-1 (or the pseudogene TRBV3-2) to TRBJ2-3; possibly TRBD2 for D (5 bases). Per the germline V gene, CDR1 is LGHDT and CDR2 is YNNKEL (reference sequence). V lost 0 bases, J lost 0 bases, and 7 bases lay in between. CDR3 size: 15 residues. The CDR3 reads CASSQDERSTDTQYF. The CDR3 DNA reads TGTGCCAGCAGCCAAGATGAGCGGAGCACAGATACGCAGTATTTT.

The CDR3 sequence: CASSVRGDTGELFF. The DNA of the CDR3 is TGTGCCAGCAGTGTTCGCGGGGACACCGGGGAGCTGTTTTTT. The chain is built from TRBV2 and TRBJ2-2; perhaps TRBD2 as D (6 bases). The CDR3 is made up of 14 amino acids. Germline CDR1 SNHLY, CDR2 FYNNEI. Between the trimmed V and J ends, which lost 4 bases and 3 bases, there was a span of 9 bases.